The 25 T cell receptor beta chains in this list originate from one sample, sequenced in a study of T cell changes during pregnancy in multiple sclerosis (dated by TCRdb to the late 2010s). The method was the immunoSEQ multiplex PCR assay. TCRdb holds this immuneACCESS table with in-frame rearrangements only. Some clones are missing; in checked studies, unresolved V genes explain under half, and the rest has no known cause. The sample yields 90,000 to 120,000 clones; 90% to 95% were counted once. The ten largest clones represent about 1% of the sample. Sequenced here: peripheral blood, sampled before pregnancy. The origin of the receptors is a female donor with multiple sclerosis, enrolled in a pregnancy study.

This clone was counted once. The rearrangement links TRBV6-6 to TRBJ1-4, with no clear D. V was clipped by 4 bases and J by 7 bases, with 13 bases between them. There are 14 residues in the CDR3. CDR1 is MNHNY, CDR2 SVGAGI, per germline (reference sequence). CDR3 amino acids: CASSFQSSGEKLFF. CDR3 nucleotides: TGTGCCAGCAGTTTTCAGTCAAGCGGTGAAAAACTGTTTTTT.

The CDR3 region is CASSFETAGTQYF. DNA for the CDR3: TGTGCCAGCAGCTTCGAGACCGCGGGGACCCAGTACTTC. The J gene is TRBJ2-5, the V gene TRBV11-2; a possible D gene is TRBD2 (5 bases). The CDR3 spans 13 residues. Per germline, CDR1 SGHAT and CDR2 FQNNGV. Trimming took off 3 bases at V and 7 bases at J, with 12 bases between the two ends.

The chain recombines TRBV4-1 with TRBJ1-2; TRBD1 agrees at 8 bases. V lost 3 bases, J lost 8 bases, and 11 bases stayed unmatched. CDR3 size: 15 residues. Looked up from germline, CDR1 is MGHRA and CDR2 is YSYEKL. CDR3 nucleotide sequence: TGCGCCAGCAGCCATTTTTTGACAGGGGATTACGGCTACACCTTC. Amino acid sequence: CASSHFLTGDYGYTF.

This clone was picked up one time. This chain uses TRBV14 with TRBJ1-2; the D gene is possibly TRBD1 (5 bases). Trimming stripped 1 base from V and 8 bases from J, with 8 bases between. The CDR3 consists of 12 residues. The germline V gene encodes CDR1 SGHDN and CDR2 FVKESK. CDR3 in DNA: TGTGCCAGCAGCCAAGTGTGGGGCGGCTACACCTTC. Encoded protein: CASSQVWGGYTF.

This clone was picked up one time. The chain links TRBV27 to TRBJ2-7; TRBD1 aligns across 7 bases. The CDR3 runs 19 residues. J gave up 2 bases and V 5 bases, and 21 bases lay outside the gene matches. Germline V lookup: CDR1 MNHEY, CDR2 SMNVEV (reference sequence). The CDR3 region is CASSLSSAVGGENTYEQYF. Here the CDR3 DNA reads TGTGCCAGCAGTCTCTCCTCGGCGGTAGGGGGCGAGAATACCTACGAGCAGTACTTC.

CDR3 in amino acids: CASRGGLTDTQYF. In nucleotides, the CDR3 is TGTGCCAGTCGGGGGGGGCTCACAGATACGCAGTATTTT. The chain links TRBV27 to TRBJ2-3; 8 positions agree with TRBD2. Germline-derived CDR1 and CDR2 are MNHEY and SMNVEV (reference sequence). The V gene end was trimmed by 9 bases and the J gene end by 2 bases; junction bases not matched to a gene: 4. The CDR3 is 13 amino acids.

The CDR3 bases are TGTGCCAGCAGCCCCACCCTAGGCTACCGTTCCGAGCAGTACTTC. It encodes CASSPTLGYRSEQYF. The gene calls are TRBV14 and TRBJ2-7; no firm D call. The CDR3 has 15 residues. The V gene's germline CDR1 is SGHDN and CDR2 FVKESK. Trimming removed 4 bases from V and 6 bases from J, with 19 bases in between.

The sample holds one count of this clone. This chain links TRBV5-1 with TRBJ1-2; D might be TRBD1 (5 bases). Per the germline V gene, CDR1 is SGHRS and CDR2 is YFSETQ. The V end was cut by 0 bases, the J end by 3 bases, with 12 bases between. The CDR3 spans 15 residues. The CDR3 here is CASSLAGGSDYGYTF. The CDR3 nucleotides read TGCGCCAGCAGCTTGGCCGGGGGTTCGGACTATGGCTACACCTTC.

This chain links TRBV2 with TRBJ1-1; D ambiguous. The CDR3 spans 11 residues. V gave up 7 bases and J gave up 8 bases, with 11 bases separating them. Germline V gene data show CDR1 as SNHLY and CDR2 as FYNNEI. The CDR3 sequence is CASISRLEAFF. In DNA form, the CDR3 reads TGTGCCAGCATTTCGCGGTTAGAAGCTTTCTTT.

CDR3 in amino acids: CSVGREGFSYNEQFF. CDR3 coding DNA: TGCAGCGTTGGGCGGGAGGGCTTCTCCTACAATGAGCAGTTCTTC. The chain carries TRBV29-1 and TRBJ2-1; 9 bases match TRBD2. Germline V gives CDR1 SQVTM, CDR2 ANQGSEA. The CDR3 covers 15 residues. V shed 4 bases and J 0 bases; nucleotides not matched to a gene: 4.

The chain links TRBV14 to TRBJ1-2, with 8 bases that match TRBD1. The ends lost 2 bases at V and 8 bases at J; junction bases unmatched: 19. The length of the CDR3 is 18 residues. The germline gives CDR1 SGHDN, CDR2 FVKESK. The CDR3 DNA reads TGTGCCAGCAGCCAACGTCCGGGACAGGCCCCCGGGAGAGGGGGCTACACCTTC. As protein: CASSQRPGQAPGRGGYTF.

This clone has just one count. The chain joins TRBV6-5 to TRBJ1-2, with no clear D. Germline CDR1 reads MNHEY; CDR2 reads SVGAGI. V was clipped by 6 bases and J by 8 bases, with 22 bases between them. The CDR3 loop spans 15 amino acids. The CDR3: CASSRTEFSYGGYTF. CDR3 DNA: TGTGCCAGCAGCCGCACAGAATTCTCCTATGGGGGCTACACCTTC.

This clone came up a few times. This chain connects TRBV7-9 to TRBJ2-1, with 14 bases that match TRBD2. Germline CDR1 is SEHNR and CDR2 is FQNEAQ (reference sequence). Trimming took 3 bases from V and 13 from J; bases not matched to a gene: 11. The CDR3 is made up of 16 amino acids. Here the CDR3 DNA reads TGTGCCAGCAGCTTTGTACCGGGACTAGCGGGAGTTGACCAGTTCTTC. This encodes CASSFVPGLAGVDQFF.

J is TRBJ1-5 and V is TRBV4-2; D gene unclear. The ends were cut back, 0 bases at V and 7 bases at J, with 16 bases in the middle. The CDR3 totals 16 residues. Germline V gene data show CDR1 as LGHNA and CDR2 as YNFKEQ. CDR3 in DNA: TGTGCCAGCAGCCAAGATCGGCGACAACCTGGCCAGCCCCAGCATTTT. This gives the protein CASSQDRRQPGQPQHF.

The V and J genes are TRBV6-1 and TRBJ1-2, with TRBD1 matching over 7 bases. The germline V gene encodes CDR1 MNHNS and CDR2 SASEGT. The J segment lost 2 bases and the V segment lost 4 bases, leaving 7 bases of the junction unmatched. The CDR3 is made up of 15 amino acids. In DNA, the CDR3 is TGTGCCAGCAGTGCACAGGGGTCTGTGAACTATGGCTACACCTTC. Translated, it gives CASSAQGSVNYGYTF.

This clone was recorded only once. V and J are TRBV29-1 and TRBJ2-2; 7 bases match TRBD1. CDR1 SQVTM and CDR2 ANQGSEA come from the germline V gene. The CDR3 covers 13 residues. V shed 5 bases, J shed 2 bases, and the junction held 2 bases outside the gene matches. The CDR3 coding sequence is TGCAGCGTTACAGGGGCAAACACCGGGGAGCTGTTTTTT. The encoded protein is CSVTGANTGELFF.

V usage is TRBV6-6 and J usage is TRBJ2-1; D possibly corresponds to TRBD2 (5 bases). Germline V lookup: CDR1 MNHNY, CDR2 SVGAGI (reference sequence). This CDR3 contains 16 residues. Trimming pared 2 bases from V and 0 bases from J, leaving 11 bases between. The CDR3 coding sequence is TGTGCCAGCAGTTACGGGTTAGCGCGCTCCTACAATGAGCAGTTCTTC. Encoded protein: CASSYGLARSYNEQFF.

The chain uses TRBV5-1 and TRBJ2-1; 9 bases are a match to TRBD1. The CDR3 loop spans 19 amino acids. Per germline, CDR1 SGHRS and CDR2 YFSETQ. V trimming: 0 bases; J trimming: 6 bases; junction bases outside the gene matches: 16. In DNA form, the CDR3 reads TGCGCCAGCAGCTTGGCCTCTTACAGCGGACAGGGGTCTACCAATGAGCAGTTCTTC. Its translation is CASSLASYSGQGSTNEQFF. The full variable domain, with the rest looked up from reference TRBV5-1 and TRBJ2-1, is KAGVTQTPRYLIKTRGQQVTLSCSPISGHRSVSWYQQTPGQGLQFLFEYFSETQRNKGNFPGRFSGRQFSNSRSEMNVSTLELGDSALYLCASSLASYSGQGSTNEQFFGPGTRLTVL.

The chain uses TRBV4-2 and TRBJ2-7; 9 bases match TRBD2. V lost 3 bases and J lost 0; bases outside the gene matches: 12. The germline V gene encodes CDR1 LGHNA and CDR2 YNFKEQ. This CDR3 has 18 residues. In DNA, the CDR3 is TGTGCCAGCAGCCACACTGCGGCTAGCGGGGCTAACTCCTACGAGCAGTACTTC. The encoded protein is CASSHTAASGANSYEQYF.

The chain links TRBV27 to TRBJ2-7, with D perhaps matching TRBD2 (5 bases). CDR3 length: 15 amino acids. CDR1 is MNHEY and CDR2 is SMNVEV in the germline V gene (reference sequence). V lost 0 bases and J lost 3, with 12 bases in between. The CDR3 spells CASSLSLARNYEQYF. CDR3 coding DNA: TGTGCCAGCAGTTTATCCCTAGCTAGAAACTACGAGCAGTACTTC.

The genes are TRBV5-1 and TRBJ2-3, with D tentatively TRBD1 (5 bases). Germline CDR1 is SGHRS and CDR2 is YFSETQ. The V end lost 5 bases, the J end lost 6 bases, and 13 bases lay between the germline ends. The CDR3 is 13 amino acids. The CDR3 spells CASRKTDVDTQYF. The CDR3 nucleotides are TGCGCCAGCAGAAAGACAGACGTCGATACGCAGTATTTT.

CDR3 nucleotide sequence: TGTGCCAGCAGCGATCGGGAGTACGGGGAGCAGTACTTC. Translation gives CASSDREYGEQYF. The genes are TRBV9 and TRBJ2-7, with D perhaps matching TRBD2 (6 bases). CDR3 length: 13 amino acids. Germline CDR1 SGDLS, CDR2 YYNGEE. V lost 3 bases and J lost 7, with 14 bases in between.

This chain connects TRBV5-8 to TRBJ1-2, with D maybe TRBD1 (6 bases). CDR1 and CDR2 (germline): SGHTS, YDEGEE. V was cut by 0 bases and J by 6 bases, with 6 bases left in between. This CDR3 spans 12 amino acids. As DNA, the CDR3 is TGTGCCAGCAGCTTGGCAGGGGATGGCTACACCTTC. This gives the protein CASSLAGDGYTF.

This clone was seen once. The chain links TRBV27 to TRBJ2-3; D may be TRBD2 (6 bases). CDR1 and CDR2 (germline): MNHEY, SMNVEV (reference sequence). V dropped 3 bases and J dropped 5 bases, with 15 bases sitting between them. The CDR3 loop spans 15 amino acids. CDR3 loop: CASSFWANGGDTQYF. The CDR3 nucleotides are TGTGCCAGCAGTTTTTGGGCGAACGGGGGAGATACGCAGTATTTT.

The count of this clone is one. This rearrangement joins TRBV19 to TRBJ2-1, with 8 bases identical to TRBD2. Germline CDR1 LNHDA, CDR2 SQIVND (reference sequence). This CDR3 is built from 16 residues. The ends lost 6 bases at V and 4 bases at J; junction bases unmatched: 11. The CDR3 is CASRSPGSGKYNEQFF. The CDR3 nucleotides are TGTGCCAGTAGATCGCCCGGTAGCGGGAAATACAATGAGCAGTTCTTC.